One and the same sample provided the 6 T cell receptor beta chains below, sequenced in a study of cytomegalovirus exposure and HLA in healthy donors. PCR involved 60 Vbeta and 13 Jbeta primers. Assay: immunoSEQ multiplex PCR; the TCRdb copy retains only in-frame clones and omits some. This sample has around 190,000 clones, with around 83% found just once. The sample was PBMCs. The receptors derive from a middle-aged man in good health and CMV-seropositive.

The chain uses TRBV27 and TRBJ1-5; D not resolved. Germline lookup yields CDR1 MNHEY and CDR2 SMNVEV (reference sequence). Trimming took off 6 bases at V and 0 bases at J, with 21 bases between the two ends. The CDR3 is made up of 18 amino acids. The CDR3 here is CASRPLGAGFYSNQPQHF. The CDR3 DNA reads TGTGCCAGCAGGCCCCTGGGCGCTGGGTTCTATAGCAATCAGCCCCAGCATTTT.

The gene calls are TRBV7-8 and TRBJ2-2; 9 positions match TRBD2. J lost 4 bases, V lost 5 bases, and 11 bases had no gene match. The CDR3 runs to 17 residues. The V gene's germline CDR1 is SGHVS and CDR2 FQNEAQ. CDR3: CASSPRSSGVLTGELFF. CDR3 coding DNA: TGTGCCAGCAGCCCTAGATCTAGCGGGGTTCTCACCGGGGAGCTGTTTTTT.

In its sample, this clone was seen a few times. The chain links TRBV7-6 to TRBJ1-2; TRBD1 aligns across 8 bases. The CDR3 sequence is 13 residues long. Germline CDR1 reads SGHVS; CDR2 reads FNYEAQ. V was clipped by 3 bases and J by 5 bases; unmatched bases: 2. The chain's CDR3 is CASSLTGDYGYTF. In DNA, the CDR3 is TGTGCCAGCAGCTTGACAGGGGATTATGGCTACACCTTC.

The genes are TRBV6-1 and TRBJ2-5, with TRBD1 matching over 8 bases. The CDR3 is 16 residues long. Germline V CDR1 and CDR2: MNHNS, SASEGT. V lost 0 bases, J lost 5 bases, and 8 bases stayed unmatched. The CDR3 coding sequence is TGTGCCAGCAGTGAAGCCCAGACAGGGGTAAGCGAGACCCAGTACTTC. Its protein product is CASSEAQTGVSETQYF.

The rearrangement links TRBV19 to TRBJ2-2, with 7 bases that match TRBD2. Per germline, CDR1 LNHDA and CDR2 SQIVND (reference sequence). This CDR3 has 15 amino acids. Trimming took 5 bases from V and 4 from J; bases not matched to a gene: 7. CDR3 DNA sequence: TGTGCCAGTAGTCCGGGGAGGGCCGGCACCGGGGAGCTGTTTTTT. Protein: CASSPGRAGTGELFF. Together with reference TRBV19 and TRBJ2-2, the CDR3 gives the full variable domain: DGGITQSPKYLFRKEGQNVTLSCEQNLNHDAMYWYRQDPGQGLRLIYYSQIVNDFQKGDIAEGYSVSREKKESFPLTVTSAQKNPTAFYLCASSPGRAGTGELFFGEGSRLTVL.

This chain uses TRBV6-5 with TRBJ2-3, with D tentatively TRBD2 (6 bases). V lost 2 bases and J lost 6, with 12 bases in between. Per germline, CDR1 MNHEY and CDR2 SVGAGI. CDR3 size: 14 residues. CDR3 amino acids: CASSYGTEIDTQYF. The CDR3 coding sequence is TGTGCCAGCAGTTACGGGACTGAAATTGATACGCAGTATTTT.